This T cell receptor (beta chain) was profiled in a study of T cells after yellow fever vaccination. Study at large: Fractions of limited cellularity were prepared by means of SMART-Seq v4 Ultra Low Input.

This clonotype was counted a few times. V gave up 0 bases and J gave up 10 bases, with 11 bases separating them. CDR1 and CDR2 (germline): SGHTA, FQGTGA. This CDR3 has 13 residues. Generation of TCR cDNA used 5'RACE template switching (which added a universal primer site and UMIs). Each CDR3 protein gets one entry after TCRdb re-called the 5' RACE reads with MiXCR. This table has approximately 610,000 distinct CDR3 sequences, about 17% appearing once. The chain links TRBV7-3 to TRBJ2-3; D is unresolved. The material was PBMCs, obtained more than 4 days after the first yellow fever vaccination. The source is a man aged 18 to 29 who received the YFV17D yellow fever vaccine. This CDR3 reads CASSLTRREAQYF. In DNA, the CDR3 is TGTGCCAGCAGCTTAACGAGAAGGGAAGCGCAGTATTTT. Drawing the rest from reference TRBV7-3 and TRBJ2-3, the complete variable domain is GAGVSQTPSNKVTEKGKYVELRCDPISGHTALYWYRQSLGQGPEFLIYFQGTGAADDSGLPNDRFFAVRPEGSVSTLKIQRTERGDSAVYLCASSLTRREAQYFGPGTRLTVL.